The source of this T cell receptor beta chain is a study of T cell responses to AZD1222 COVID-19 vaccine. Study-wide results and limits: Unmutated variant regions reportedly attract nearly half of all spike-specific TCRs. Most donors were white British, females outnumbered males, and clonal diversity was possibly underestimated.

V was cut by 0 bases and J by 4 bases, with 16 bases left in between. This CDR3 spans 16 amino acids. The V gene's germline CDR1 is WNHNN and CDR2 SYGVQD (reference sequence). This table comes from immunoSEQ multiplex PCR, and its TCRdb copy is limited to in-frame clones, with some not included. Counted here are 150,000 or so clones, roughly 92% occurring once; the ten biggest clones make up roughly 4%. Comment on this clone: Antigen unknown.

The gene calls are TRBV10-1 and TRBJ2-7; D might be TRBD1 (5 bases). The sample consisted of peripheral blood, taken on day 0 of AZD1222 vaccination. This TCR was recovered from an adult in good health. CDR3 in amino acids: CASSESIQGSWYEQYF. In DNA form, the CDR3 reads TGCGCCAGCAGTGAGTCGATCCAGGGTTCTTGGTACGAGCAGTACTTC.